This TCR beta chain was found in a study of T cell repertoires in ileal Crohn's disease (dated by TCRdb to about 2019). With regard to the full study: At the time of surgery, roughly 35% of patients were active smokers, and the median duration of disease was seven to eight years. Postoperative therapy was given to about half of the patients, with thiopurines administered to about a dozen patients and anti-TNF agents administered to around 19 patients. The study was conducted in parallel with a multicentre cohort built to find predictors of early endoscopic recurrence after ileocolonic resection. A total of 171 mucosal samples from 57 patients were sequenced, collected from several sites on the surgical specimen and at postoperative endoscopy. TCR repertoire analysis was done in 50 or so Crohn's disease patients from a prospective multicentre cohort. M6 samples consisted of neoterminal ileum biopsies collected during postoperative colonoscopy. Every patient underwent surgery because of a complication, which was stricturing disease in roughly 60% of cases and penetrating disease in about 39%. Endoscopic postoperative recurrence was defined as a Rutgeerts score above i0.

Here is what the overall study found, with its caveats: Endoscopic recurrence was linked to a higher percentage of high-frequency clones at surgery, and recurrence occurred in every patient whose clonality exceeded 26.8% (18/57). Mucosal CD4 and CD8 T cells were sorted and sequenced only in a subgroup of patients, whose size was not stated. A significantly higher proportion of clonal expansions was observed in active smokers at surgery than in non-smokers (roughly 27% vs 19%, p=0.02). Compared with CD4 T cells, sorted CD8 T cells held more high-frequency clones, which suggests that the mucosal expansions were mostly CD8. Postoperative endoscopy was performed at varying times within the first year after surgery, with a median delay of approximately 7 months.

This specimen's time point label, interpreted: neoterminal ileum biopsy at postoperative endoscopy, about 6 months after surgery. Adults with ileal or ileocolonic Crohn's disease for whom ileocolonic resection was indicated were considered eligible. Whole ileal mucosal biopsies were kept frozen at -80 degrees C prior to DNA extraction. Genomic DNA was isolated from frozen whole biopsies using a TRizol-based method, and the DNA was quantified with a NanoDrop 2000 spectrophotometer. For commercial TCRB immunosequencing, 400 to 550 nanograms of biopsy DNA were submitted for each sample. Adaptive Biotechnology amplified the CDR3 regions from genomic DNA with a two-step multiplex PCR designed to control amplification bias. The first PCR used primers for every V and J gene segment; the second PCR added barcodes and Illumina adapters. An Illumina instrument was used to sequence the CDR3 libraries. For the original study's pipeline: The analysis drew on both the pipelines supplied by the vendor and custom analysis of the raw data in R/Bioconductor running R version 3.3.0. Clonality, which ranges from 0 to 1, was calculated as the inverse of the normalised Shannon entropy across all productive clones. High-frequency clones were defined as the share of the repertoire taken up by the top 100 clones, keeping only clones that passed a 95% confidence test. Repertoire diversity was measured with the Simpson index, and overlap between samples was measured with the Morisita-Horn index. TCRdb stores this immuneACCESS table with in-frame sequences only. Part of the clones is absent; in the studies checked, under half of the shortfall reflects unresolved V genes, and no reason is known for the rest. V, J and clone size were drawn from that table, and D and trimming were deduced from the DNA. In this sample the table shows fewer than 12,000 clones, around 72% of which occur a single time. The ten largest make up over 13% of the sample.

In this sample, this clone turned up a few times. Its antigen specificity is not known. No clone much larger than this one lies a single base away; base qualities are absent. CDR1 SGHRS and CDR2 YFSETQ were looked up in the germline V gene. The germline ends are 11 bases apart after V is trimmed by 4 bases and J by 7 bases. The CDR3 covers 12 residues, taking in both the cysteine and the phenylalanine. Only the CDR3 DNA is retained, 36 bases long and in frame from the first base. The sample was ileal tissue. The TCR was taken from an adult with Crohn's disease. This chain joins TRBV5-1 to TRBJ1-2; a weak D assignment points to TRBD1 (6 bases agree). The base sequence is TGCGCCAGCAGCGACGGACAGACTGGCTACACCTTC. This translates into CASSDGQTGYTF. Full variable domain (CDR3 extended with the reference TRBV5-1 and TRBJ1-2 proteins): KAGVTQTPRYLIKTRGQQVTLSCSPISGHRSVSWYQQTPGQGLQFLFEYFSETQRNKGNFPGRFSGRQFSNSRSEMNVSTLELGDSALYLCASSDGQTGYTFGSGTRLTVV.